This T cell receptor (beta chain) emerged from a study of early T cells in non-severe SARS-CoV-2 infection. One entry per CDR3 protein results from TCRdb running MiXCR on the 5' RACE reads. The sample consists of roughly 72,000 distinct CDR3 sequences, around 13% of them appearing once. This clonotype was counted only a few times. The germline gives CDR1 LGHDT, CDR2 YNNKEL (reference sequence). The CDR3 is made up of 14 amino acids. The junction had 3 bases not matched to a gene; V was cut back by 4 bases and J by 0 bases. The chain carries TRBV3-1 and TRBJ2-7; 7 bases agree with TRBD1. The sequence derives from an adult who was a healthcare worker with PCR-confirmed SARS-CoV-2 infection or an uninfected control (not recorded which). Sequenced: whole blood. The CDR3 is CASSPGTVSYEQYF. CDR3 nucleotides: TGTGCCAGCAGCCCTGGGACAGTCTCCTACGAGCAGTACTTC.